This T cell receptor (beta chain) was profiled in a study of cytomegalovirus exposure and HLA in healthy donors. 60 Vbeta and 13 Jbeta primers were used in PCR. Here immunoSEQ multiplex PCR was the method, and the copy in TCRdb shows in-frame clones only, minus some. The repertoire holds 55,000 to 75,000 clones, with around 80% as singletons. At the time of sampling, donors were nominally healthy, though unrecorded immune exposures were likely. Findings and caveats of the study: CMV serostatus was the sole immune exposure data available.

Points on this clone: Its target is unknown.

The specimen sequenced was PBMCs. The clonotype comes from a woman in her twenties or thirties in good health and CMV-seropositive.

CDR3: CASSLGPGTSEKLFF. In DNA, the CDR3 is TGTGCCAGCAGCTTAGGACCCGGGACAAGTGAAAAACTGTTTTTT. The chain combines TRBV7-9 with TRBJ1-4; D is perhaps TRBD1 (6 bases). Looked up from germline, CDR1 is SEHNR and CDR2 is FQNEAQ (reference sequence). This CDR3 has 15 residues. V lost 1 base and J 7 bases, leaving 13 bases between the germline ends.